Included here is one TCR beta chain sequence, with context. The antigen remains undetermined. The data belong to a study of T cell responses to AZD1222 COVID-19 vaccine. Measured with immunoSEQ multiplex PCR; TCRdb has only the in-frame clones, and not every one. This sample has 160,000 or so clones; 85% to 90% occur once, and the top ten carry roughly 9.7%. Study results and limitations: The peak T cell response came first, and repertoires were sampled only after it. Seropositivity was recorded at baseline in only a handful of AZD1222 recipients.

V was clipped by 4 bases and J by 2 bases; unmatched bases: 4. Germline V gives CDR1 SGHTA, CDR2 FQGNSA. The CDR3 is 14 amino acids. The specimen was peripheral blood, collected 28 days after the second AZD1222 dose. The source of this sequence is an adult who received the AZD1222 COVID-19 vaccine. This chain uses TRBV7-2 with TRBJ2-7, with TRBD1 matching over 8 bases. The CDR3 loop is CASSYDRGAYEQYF. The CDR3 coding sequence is TGTGCCAGCAGCTACGACAGGGGAGCCTACGAGCAGTACTTC.